A selection of T cell receptor beta chains follows, all from one sample in a study of CD8 T cells in ankylosing spondylitis. TCRdb processed the 5' RACE reads anew with MiXCR; each CDR3 protein has one entry. The sample carries approximately 240,000 distinct CDR3 sequences, roughly a tenth recorded once. Material for sequencing was blood, either unsorted or a sorted T cell fraction (not recorded which). The receptor set was obtained from a male donor with ankylosing spondylitis or in good health (not recorded which). Both conserved end residues are part of each CDR3. Each record gives: CDR3 DNA, CDR3 protein, D gene, clone size, V gene, J gene. D genes are given only for firm matches. Rows may omit the clone size; those that give it use once, few, many or a size class.

TGTGCCAGCAGCTCCCTTCCCCGACGGAGCAATCAGCCCCAGCATTTT	CASSSLPRRSNQPQHF	.	.	TRBV7-2	TRBJ1-5
TGTGCCAGCACAAAACAGCCTACCTATGGCTACACCTTC	CASTKQPTYGYTF	.	many	TRBV12-3/TRBV12-4	TRBJ1-2
TGCGCCAGCAGCGCGGGACTAATAAACACAGATACGCAGTATTTT	CASSAGLINTDTQYF	TRBD2	many	TRBV5-1	TRBJ2-3
TGTGCCAGCAGTCTAGATACCGCGGAGCAGTTCTTC	CASSLDTAEQFF	.	few	TRBV6-5	TRBJ2-1
TGTGCCTGGGGACAGGGCGTTACTGAAGCTTTCTTT	CAWGQGVTEAFF	TRBD1	many	TRBV30	TRBJ1-1
TGCAGCGTTGAAGGGAGGAAGTTCCCTGAAGCTTTCTTT	CSVEGRKFPEAFF	.	many	TRBV29-1	TRBJ1-1
TGCAGTGCTAGAGATGGCGGGACGGTGAACACTGAAGCTTTCTTT	CSARDGGTVNTEAFF	.	many	TRBV20-1	TRBJ1-1
TGCGCCAGCACCGCCCGGGACGGCCGGGCTTCGAACACTGAAGCTTTCTTT	CASTARDGRASNTEAFF	.	.	TRBV5-1	TRBJ1-1
TGTGCCAGCAGTGGGACAGGGCGGACTGAAGCTTTCTTT	CASSGTGRTEAFF	TRBD1	many	TRBV12-3/TRBV12-4	TRBJ1-1
TGCGCCAGCAGCCAAGCCGGGACTAGTGTGGAGACCCAGTACTTC	CASSQAGTSVETQYF	TRBD2	many	TRBV4-1	TRBJ2-5
TGTGCCAGCTCACTAACGGGGTCAGCCACAGATACGCAGTATTTT	CASSLTGSATDTQYF	.	few	TRBV18	TRBJ2-3
TGCAGCGTTGAAGCGAGGTCGGGAGTGACAGATACGCAGTATTTT	CSVEARSGVTDTQYF	.	many	TRBV29-1	TRBJ2-3
TGTGCCAGCAGTCCCCGCGCGGGTAGCGGGAACACAGATACGCAGTATTTT	CASSPRAGSGNTDTQYF	TRBD2	few	TRBV25-1	TRBJ2-3
TGCTTATTGCGGGCCTCAACTAATGAAAAACTGTTTTTT	CLLRASTNEKLFF	.	many	TRBV20-1	TRBJ1-4
TGCAGCGTCAAAGGGTGGACAGGGGGGGCAGATACGCAGTATTTT	CSVKGWTGGADTQYF	TRBD1	many	TRBV29-1	TRBJ2-3
TGTGCCTCTGGTTCTAGCGGGGGGCCGGGAGAGACCCAGTACTTC	CASGSSGGPGETQYF	TRBD2	few	TRBV30	TRBJ2-5
TGTGCCAGCAGCTTAAGGAGCACTACGGGAAATGAGCAGTTCTTC	CASSLRSTTGNEQFF	.	.	TRBV7-2	TRBJ2-1
TGCAGTGCTGAGGACAGGGGACGCTACGAGCAGTACTTC	CSAEDRGRYEQYF	TRBD1	many	TRBV20-1	TRBJ2-7
TGTGCCTGGAGTCAGACAGGGATGGGCCTAAATCAGCCCCAGCATTTT	CAWSQTGMGLNQPQHF	TRBD1	.	TRBV30	TRBJ1-5
TGCAGTGCTAGGGGGGGTATAAGGACAGGGGTCAATTATGGCTACACCTTC	CSARGGIRTGVNYGYTF	TRBD1	many	TRBV20-1	TRBJ1-2
TGCGCCAGCAGCTACTTGGGAAGCGGGCAAGAGACCCAGTACTTC	CASSYLGSGQETQYF	.	many	TRBV5-1	TRBJ2-5
TGTGCCTTCGGCCCCCCGGTGGGGACCCAGTACTTC	CAFGPPVGTQYF	.	.	TRBV3-1	TRBJ2-5
TGCGCCAGCAGCTTGGCCTCCTGGGGACAGACCTACGAGCAGTACTTC	CASSLASWGQTYEQYF	TRBD1	many	TRBV5-1	TRBJ2-7
TGTGCCAGCAGCCAAGAGTACGGACAGGGACGGGAAAAACTGTTTTTT	CASSQEYGQGREKLFF	TRBD1	many	TRBV4-2	TRBJ1-4
TGTGCCAGCAGAGAGGTAGCCGGAAACACCATATATTTT	CASREVAGNTIYF	.	many	TRBV2	TRBJ1-3
TGCAGCGTTGATCGGGGCACTTTCTACAATGAGCAGTTCTTC	CSVDRGTFYNEQFF	.	many	TRBV29-1	TRBJ2-1
TGTGCCTGGGCCCCTGAAAGCAATCAGCCCCAGCATTTT	CAWAPESNQPQHF	.	many	TRBV30	TRBJ1-5
TGCGCCAGCAGGAAGACCCAGGCGGTGAACACTGAAGCTTTCTTT	CASRKTQAVNTEAFF	.	few	TRBV5-1	TRBJ1-1
TGCAGTGCTAGTTCTAGCGGCGCCACCGGGGAGCTGTTTTTT	CSASSSGATGELFF	TRBD2	many	TRBV20-1	TRBJ2-2
TGTGCCAGCAGCGTAGGACTAGCGGGAGTTGCGGAGCAGTTCTTC	CASSVGLAGVAEQFF	TRBD2	many	TRBV9	TRBJ2-1
TGCAGTGCTAGTCAAGCGGGGGGGCTCACAGATACGCAGTATTTT	CSASQAGGLTDTQYF	TRBD2	many	TRBV20-1	TRBJ2-3
TGTGCCAGCAGCTTACGAGAGATCCGCCCCACAGATACGCAGTATTTT	CASSLREIRPTDTQYF	.	.	TRBV11-2	TRBJ2-3
TGTGCCAGCAGCTTACGATCAGATACTTGGACAGGGGGGTCCACCTACGAGCAGTACTTC	CASSLRSDTWTGGSTYEQYF	TRBD1	.	TRBV11-3	TRBJ2-7
TGTGCCAGCAGCCCGCACCTGAACACTGAAGCTTTCTTT	CASSPHLNTEAFF	.	.	TRBV7-2	TRBJ1-1
TGTGCCAGCAGCTTAAGGAGTCCAGGCCGGGTCGATGAGCAGTTCTTC	CASSLRSPGRVDEQFF	.	.	TRBV11-3	TRBJ2-1
TGTGCCAGCCACCGGGCGGGAGGTGAGCAGTTCTTC	CASHRAGGEQFF	TRBD2	many	TRBV6-5	TRBJ2-1
TGTGCCAGCAGTTCTCTAGGGGGGGGGCACACAGATACGCAGTATTTT	CASSSLGGGHTDTQYF	.	few	TRBV12-3/TRBV12-4	TRBJ2-3
TGTGCCAGCAGCCTCCTTTATAGTGACAGAGATAGCACAGATACGCAGTATTTT	CASSLLYSDRDSTDTQYF	.	many	TRBV7-8	TRBJ2-3
TGTGCCAGCAGGCTAAGGGGGCTTAACACTGAAGCTTTCTTT	CASRLRGLNTEAFF	TRBD1	many	TRBV6-1	TRBJ1-1
TGTGCCAGCACTTCTCTAGCGGGGGCCAACACCGGGGAGCTGTTTTTT	CASTSLAGANTGELFF	TRBD2	many	TRBV12-3/TRBV12-4	TRBJ2-2
TGTGCCAGCAGCCTTACTGGGACAGGGGCGTTTAGCACAGATACGCAGTATTTT	CASSLTGTGAFSTDTQYF	TRBD1	many	TRBV3-1	TRBJ2-3
TGTGCCAGCAGCGGGAGTGCTGGGGAGCTGTTTTTT	CASSGSAGELFF	.	many	TRBV2	TRBJ2-2
TGTGCCAGCAGCCGGACACCTTTCTACGAGCAGTACTTC	CASSRTPFYEQYF	.	.	TRBV6-2/TRBV6-3	TRBJ2-7
TGTGCCAGCAGCTGGGACAGGGGGACCTACGAGCAGTACTTC	CASSWDRGTYEQYF	TRBD1	many	TRBV5-6	TRBJ2-7
TGTGCCAGTAGTCCCGGACTAGCGGGAGTAGTGAGAACAGATACGCAGTATTTT	CASSPGLAGVVRTDTQYF	TRBD2	many	TRBV19	TRBJ2-3
TGTGCCAGCTCACCGGGACAGGGAGTCTACAATGAGCAGTTCTTC	CASSPGQGVYNEQFF	TRBD1	many	TRBV18	TRBJ2-1
TGTGCCAGCAGTGACTGGGGATCACCAGATACGCAGTATTTT	CASSDWGSPDTQYF	.	few	TRBV6-1	TRBJ2-3
TGTGCCAGCAGTGCCCCGGGGGTCTGGGGGACCGGGGAGCTGTTTTTT	CASSAPGVWGTGELFF	.	.	TRBV2	TRBJ2-2